A selection of T cell receptor beta chains follows, all from one sample in a study of spatial heterogeneity in lung cancer. TCRdb re-called the 5' RACE reads through MiXCR, storing one row per CDR3 protein. Of fewer than 15,000 distinct CDR3 sequences detected, around 6% appear once; the ten largest clones hold roughly 11%. Material: lung tumor tissue, obtained at surgery. Source of these receptors: a female donor with early-stage non-small cell lung cancer. Both conserved end residues are part of each CDR3. The order of the fields is V gene, clone size, D gene, J gene, CDR3 protein, CDR3 DNA. The D gene is left open where the match is weak. Some rows have no size entry. The others give once, few or many, or a class for an expanded clone.

v_call: TRBV12-3/TRBV12-4; clone_size: NA; d_call: NA; j_call: TRBJ2-3; cdr3_aa: CASTTDTDTQYF; cdr3_nt: TGTGCCAGCACGACAGACACAGATACGCAGTATTTT
v_call: TRBV6-2/TRBV6-3; clone_size: many; d_call: NA; j_call: TRBJ2-7; cdr3_aa: CASSYSRSRMTYEQYF; cdr3_nt: TGTGCCAGCAGTTACTCGCGTTCGAGGATGACCTACGAGCAGTACTTC
v_call: TRBV20-1; clone_size: many; d_call: NA; j_call: TRBJ2-7; cdr3_aa: CSAEAGGDSIVQQYF; cdr3_nt: TGCAGTGCTGAGGCAGGGGGGGATTCGATAGTGCAGCAGTACTTC
v_call: TRBV9; clone_size: medium-sized; d_call: TRBD1; j_call: TRBJ2-7; cdr3_aa: CASSGARDRVGEQYF; cdr3_nt: TGTGCCAGCAGCGGAGCCCGGGACAGGGTTGGCGAGCAGTACTTC
v_call: TRBV4-3; clone_size: many; d_call: TRBD1; j_call: TRBJ1-2; cdr3_aa: CASRGGRVNGYTF; cdr3_nt: TGCGCCAGCAGAGGGGGCAGGGTGAACGGCTACACCTTC
v_call: TRBV6-1; clone_size: many; d_call: NA; j_call: TRBJ1-1; cdr3_aa: CASSELTEAFF; cdr3_nt: TGTGCCAGCAGTGAACTCACTGAAGCTTTCTTT
v_call: TRBV12-3/TRBV12-4; clone_size: many; d_call: NA; j_call: TRBJ1-1; cdr3_aa: CASSKTEGMRAEAFF; cdr3_nt: TGTGCCAGCAGTAAGACGGAGGGTATGAGGGCTGAAGCTTTCTTT
v_call: TRBV6-2/TRBV6-3; clone_size: medium-sized; d_call: NA; j_call: TRBJ2-7; cdr3_aa: CASRVSYEQYF; cdr3_nt: TGTGCCAGCAGGGTATCCTACGAGCAGTACTTC
v_call: TRBV12-3/TRBV12-4; clone_size: many; d_call: TRBD2; j_call: TRBJ2-4; cdr3_aa: CASSLGLAGVNIQYF; cdr3_nt: TGTGCCAGCAGTTTAGGACTAGCGGGGGTAAACATTCAGTACTTC
v_call: TRBV6-2/TRBV6-3; clone_size: many; d_call: TRBD2; j_call: TRBJ2-1; cdr3_aa: CATERGGLHNEQFF; cdr3_nt: TGTGCCACCGAGCGGGGGGGATTGCACAATGAGCAGTTCTTC
v_call: TRBV20-1; clone_size: many; d_call: NA; j_call: TRBJ2-3; cdr3_aa: CSAREATDTQYF; cdr3_nt: TGCAGTGCTAGGGAGGCCACAGATACGCAGTATTTT
v_call: TRBV7-9; clone_size: many; d_call: TRBD1; j_call: TRBJ2-7; cdr3_aa: CASSLGTGWYEQYF; cdr3_nt: TGTGCCAGCAGCTTGGGGACAGGGTGGTACGAGCAGTACTTC
v_call: TRBV6-2/TRBV6-3; clone_size: many; d_call: NA; j_call: TRBJ1-5; cdr3_aa: CASRRDGNQPQHF; cdr3_nt: TGTGCCAGCCGACGGGACGGGAATCAGCCCCAGCATTTT
v_call: TRBV7-3; clone_size: many; d_call: NA; j_call: TRBJ1-6; cdr3_aa: CASSLTPDSPLHF; cdr3_nt: TGTGCCAGCAGCTTAACCCCGGATTCACCCCTCCACTTT
v_call: TRBV12-3/TRBV12-4; clone_size: many; d_call: NA; j_call: TRBJ2-3; cdr3_aa: CASSPAGSTDTQYF; cdr3_nt: TGTGCCAGCAGTCCCGCTGGGAGCACAGATACGCAGTATTTT
v_call: TRBV21-1; clone_size: many; d_call: NA; j_call: TRBJ2-3; cdr3_aa: CASSKGTSGGFTDTQYF; cdr3_nt: TGTGCCAGCAGCAAGGGAACTAGCGGGGGGTTCACAGATACGCAGTATTTT
v_call: TRBV28; clone_size: medium-sized; d_call: NA; j_call: TRBJ2-3; cdr3_aa: CASSLGWAYTVSKDTQYF; cdr3_nt: TGTGCCAGCAGTCTTGGTTGGGCATACACCGTTTCTAAGGATACGCAGTATTTT
v_call: TRBV5-5; clone_size: medium-sized; d_call: TRBD1; j_call: TRBJ2-1; cdr3_aa: CATRQGARNEQFF; cdr3_nt: TGTGCCACCCGACAGGGGGCGAGGAATGAGCAGTTCTTC
v_call: TRBV20-1; clone_size: many; d_call: NA; j_call: TRBJ1-3; cdr3_aa: CSAPVTPGGSGNTIYF; cdr3_nt: TGCAGTGCTCCCGTCACGCCGGGGGGGTCGGGAAACACCATATATTTT
v_call: TRBV2; clone_size: many; d_call: TRBD1; j_call: TRBJ1-4; cdr3_aa: CASHRDRASTNEKLFF; cdr3_nt: TGTGCCAGTCACCGGGACAGGGCTTCAACTAATGAAAAACTGTTTTTT
v_call: TRBV20-1; clone_size: many; d_call: TRBD2; j_call: TRBJ2-3; cdr3_aa: CSASQARGGGTDTQYF; cdr3_nt: TGCAGTGCTAGTCAGGCTCGCGGGGGTGGCACAGATACGCAGTATTTT
v_call: TRBV9; clone_size: NA; d_call: NA; j_call: TRBJ2-3; cdr3_aa: CASSVGLTGVDTQYF; cdr3_nt: TGTGCCAGCAGCGTAGGTCTGACCGGGGTAGATACGCAGTATTTT
v_call: TRBV28; clone_size: many; d_call: NA; j_call: TRBJ2-1; cdr3_aa: CASSWGVMRADEQFF; cdr3_nt: TGTGCCAGCAGCTGGGGTGTAATGCGGGCGGATGAGCAGTTCTTC
v_call: TRBV7-2; clone_size: many; d_call: TRBD2; j_call: TRBJ2-7; cdr3_aa: CASSSTRGGGYEQYF; cdr3_nt: TGTGCCAGCAGCTCGACTCGGGGGGGAGGCTACGAGCAGTACTTC
v_call: TRBV7-9; clone_size: many; d_call: TRBD2; j_call: TRBJ2-1; cdr3_aa: CASSTLQAGGYNEQFF; cdr3_nt: TGTGCCAGCAGCACGCTCCAAGCGGGGGGGTACAATGAGCAGTTCTTC
v_call: TRBV20-1; clone_size: many; d_call: NA; j_call: TRBJ1-1; cdr3_aa: CSARGVRNTEAFF; cdr3_nt: TGCAGTGCTAGAGGGGTCAGAAACACTGAAGCTTTCTTT
v_call: TRBV3-1; clone_size: many; d_call: NA; j_call: TRBJ2-5; cdr3_aa: CASKGRVQETQYF; cdr3_nt: TGTGCCAGCAAGGGCCGGGTACAAGAGACCCAGTACTTC
v_call: TRBV7-2; clone_size: medium-sized; d_call: NA; j_call: TRBJ1-5; cdr3_aa: CASSWTGDRPQHF; cdr3_nt: TGTGCCAGCAGTTGGACTGGGGATCGGCCCCAGCATTTT
v_call: TRBV9; clone_size: many; d_call: NA; j_call: TRBJ2-7; cdr3_aa: CASSVGDSAYEQYF; cdr3_nt: TGTGCCAGCAGCGTCGGGGACTCGGCCTACGAGCAGTACTTC
v_call: TRBV9; clone_size: many; d_call: NA; j_call: TRBJ2-2; cdr3_aa: CASSVGLLSNTGELFF; cdr3_nt: TGTGCCAGCAGCGTAGGCCTGCTATCGAACACCGGGGAGCTGTTTTTT
v_call: TRBV2; clone_size: NA; d_call: TRBD1; j_call: TRBJ1-5; cdr3_aa: CASRDGTGGYQPQHF; cdr3_nt: TGTGCCAGCAGGGACGGGACAGGGGGTTATCAGCCCCAGCATTTT
v_call: TRBV7-4; clone_size: many; d_call: NA; j_call: TRBJ2-7; cdr3_aa: CASSLKGLVGKFSYEQYF; cdr3_nt: TGTGCCAGCAGCTTAAAGGGTCTAGTCGGAAAATTTTCCTACGAGCAGTACTTC
v_call: TRBV28; clone_size: NA; d_call: NA; j_call: TRBJ1-2; cdr3_aa: CASTIVGLYGYTF; cdr3_nt: TGTGCCAGCACGATCGTCGGACTCTATGGCTACACCTTC
v_call: TRBV20-1; clone_size: many; d_call: NA; j_call: TRBJ1-1; cdr3_aa: CSAREGNTEAFF; cdr3_nt: TGCAGTGCTAGGGAGGGGAACACTGAAGCTTTCTTT
v_call: TRBV20-1; clone_size: many; d_call: NA; j_call: TRBJ1-2; cdr3_aa: CSATTAYGYTF; cdr3_nt: TGCAGTGCTACGACTGCCTATGGCTACACCTTC
v_call: TRBV3-1; clone_size: many; d_call: NA; j_call: TRBJ2-3; cdr3_aa: CASSQGEGVHTDTQYF; cdr3_nt: TGTGCCAGCAGCCAAGGTGAGGGGGTCCACACAGATACGCAGTATTTT
v_call: TRBV6-1; clone_size: medium-sized; d_call: NA; j_call: TRBJ2-2; cdr3_aa: CASLRGANTGELFF; cdr3_nt: TGTGCCAGCCTGAGGGGGGCGAACACCGGGGAGCTGTTTTTT
v_call: TRBV2; clone_size: medium-sized; d_call: NA; j_call: TRBJ2-5; cdr3_aa: CASSERRAGGKTQYF; cdr3_nt: TGTGCCAGCAGTGAAAGGCGGGCCGGCGGAAAGACCCAGTACTTC
v_call: TRBV28; clone_size: many; d_call: NA; j_call: TRBJ2-7; cdr3_aa: CASLNGDTYEQYF; cdr3_nt: TGTGCCAGCCTCAACGGGGACACCTACGAGCAGTACTTC
v_call: TRBV19; clone_size: many; d_call: NA; j_call: TRBJ1-1; cdr3_aa: CASSTRSTEAFF; cdr3_nt: TGTGCCAGTAGTACCCGGTCCACTGAAGCTTTCTTT
v_call: TRBV4-1; clone_size: many; d_call: TRBD1; j_call: TRBJ1-1; cdr3_aa: CASSQIHRGNTEAFF; cdr3_nt: TGCGCCAGCAGCCAAATTCACAGGGGCAACACTGAAGCTTTCTTT
v_call: TRBV4-2; clone_size: many; d_call: NA; j_call: TRBJ1-1; cdr3_aa: CASSQDQGSLMGAFF; cdr3_nt: TGTGCCAGCAGCCAAGACCAGGGGTCATTAATGGGGGCTTTCTTT
v_call: TRBV12-3/TRBV12-4; clone_size: few; d_call: NA; j_call: TRBJ2-3; cdr3_aa: CASSLGGSTDTQYF; cdr3_nt: TGTGCCAGCAGTTTGGGTGGGAGCACAGATACGCAGTATTTT